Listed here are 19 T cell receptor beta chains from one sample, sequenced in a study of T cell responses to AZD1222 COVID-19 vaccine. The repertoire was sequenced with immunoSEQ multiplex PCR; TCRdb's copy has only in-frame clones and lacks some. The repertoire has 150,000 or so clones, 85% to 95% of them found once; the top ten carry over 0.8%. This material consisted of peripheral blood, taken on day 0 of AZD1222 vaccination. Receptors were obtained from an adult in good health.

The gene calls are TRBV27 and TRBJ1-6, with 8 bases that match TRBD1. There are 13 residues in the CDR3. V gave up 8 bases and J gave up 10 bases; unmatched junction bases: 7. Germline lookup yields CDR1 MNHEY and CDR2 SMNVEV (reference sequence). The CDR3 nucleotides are TGTGCCAGCGGTGGACAGGGATCATCACCCCTCCACTTT. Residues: CASGGQGSSPLHF.

CDR3 nucleotide sequence: TGTGCCAGTAAACTCCAGGGCCTGGGGGGTTCTGGGGCCAACGTCCTGACTTTC. Protein product: CASKLQGLGGSGANVLTF. This chain joins TRBV19 and TRBJ2-6, with a tentative D call TRBD2 (6 bases). The V gene lost 7 bases and the J gene lost 1 base, with 20 bases spanning the gap. The germline CDR1 and CDR2 sequences are LNHDA and SQIVND (reference sequence). CDR3 length: 18 amino acids.

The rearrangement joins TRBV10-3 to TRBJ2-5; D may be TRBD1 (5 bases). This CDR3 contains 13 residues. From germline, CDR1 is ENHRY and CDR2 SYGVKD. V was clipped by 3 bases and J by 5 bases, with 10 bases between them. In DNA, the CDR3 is TGTGCCATCAGTGAAAGGGGTAGCGAGACCCAGTACTTC. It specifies CAISERGSETQYF.

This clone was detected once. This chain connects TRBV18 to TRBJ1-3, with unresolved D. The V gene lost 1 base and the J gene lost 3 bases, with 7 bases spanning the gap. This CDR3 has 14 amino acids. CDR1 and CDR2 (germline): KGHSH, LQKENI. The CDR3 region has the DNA TGTGCCAGCTCACCACTAGAGATTGGAAACACCATATATTTT. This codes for CASSPLEIGNTIYF.

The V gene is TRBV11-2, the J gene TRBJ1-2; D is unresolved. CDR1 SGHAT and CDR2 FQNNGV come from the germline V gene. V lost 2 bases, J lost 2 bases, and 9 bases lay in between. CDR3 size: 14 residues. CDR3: CASSLIGQNYGYTF. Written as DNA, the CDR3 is TGTGCCAGCAGCTTAATAGGGCAGAACTATGGCTACACCTTC.

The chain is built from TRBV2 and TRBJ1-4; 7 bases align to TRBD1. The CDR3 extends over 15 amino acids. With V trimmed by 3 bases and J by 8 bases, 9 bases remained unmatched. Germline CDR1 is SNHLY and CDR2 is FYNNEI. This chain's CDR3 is CASSERQGHKEKLFF. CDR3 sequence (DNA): TGTGCCAGCAGTGAGCGACAGGGCCACAAGGAAAAACTGTTTTTT.

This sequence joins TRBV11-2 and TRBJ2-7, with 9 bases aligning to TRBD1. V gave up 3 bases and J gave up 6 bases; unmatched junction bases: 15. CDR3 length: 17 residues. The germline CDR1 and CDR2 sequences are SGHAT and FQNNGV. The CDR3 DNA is TGTGCCAGCAGCTTCCTTTTCGCCGGGACAGGGCTGGGCGAGCAGTACTTC. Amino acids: CASSFLFAGTGLGEQYF. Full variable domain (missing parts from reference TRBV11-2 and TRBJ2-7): EAGVAQSPRYKIIEKRQSVAFWCNPISGHATLYWYQQILGQGPKLLIQFQNNGVVDDSQLPKDRFSAERLKGVDSTLKIQPAKLEDSAVYLCASSFLFAGTGLGEQYFGPGTRLTVT.

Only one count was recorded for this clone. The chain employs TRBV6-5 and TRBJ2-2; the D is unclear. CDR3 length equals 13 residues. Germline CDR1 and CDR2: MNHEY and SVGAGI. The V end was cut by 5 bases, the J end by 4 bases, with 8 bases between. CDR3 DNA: TGTGCCAGCAGTCCCCCGGGCACCGGGGAGCTGTTTTTT. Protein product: CASSPPGTGELFF.

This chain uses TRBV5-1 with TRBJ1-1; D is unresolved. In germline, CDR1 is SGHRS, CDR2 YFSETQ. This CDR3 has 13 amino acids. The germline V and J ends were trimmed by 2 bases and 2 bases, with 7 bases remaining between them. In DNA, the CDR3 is TGCGCCAGCAGCTTATTCACCAACACTGAAGCTTTCTTT. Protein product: CASSLFTNTEAFF. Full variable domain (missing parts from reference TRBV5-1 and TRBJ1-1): KAGVTQTPRYLIKTRGQQVTLSCSPISGHRSVSWYQQTPGQGLQFLFEYFSETQRNKGNFPGRFSGRQFSNSRSEMNVSTLELGDSALYLCASSLFTNTEAFFGQGTRLTVV.

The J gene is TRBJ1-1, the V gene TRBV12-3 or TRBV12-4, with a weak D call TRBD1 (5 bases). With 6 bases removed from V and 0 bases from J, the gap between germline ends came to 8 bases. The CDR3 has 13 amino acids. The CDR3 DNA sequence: TGTGCCAGCAGCCAAGGGGTGAACACTGAAGCTTTCTTT. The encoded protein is CASSQGVNTEAFF.

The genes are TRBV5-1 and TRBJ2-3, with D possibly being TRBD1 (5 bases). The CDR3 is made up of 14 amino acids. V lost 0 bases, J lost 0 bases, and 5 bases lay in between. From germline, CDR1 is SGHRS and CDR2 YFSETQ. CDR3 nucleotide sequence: TGCGCCAGCAGCTTGGGACAGAGCACAGATACGCAGTATTTT. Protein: CASSLGQSTDTQYF.

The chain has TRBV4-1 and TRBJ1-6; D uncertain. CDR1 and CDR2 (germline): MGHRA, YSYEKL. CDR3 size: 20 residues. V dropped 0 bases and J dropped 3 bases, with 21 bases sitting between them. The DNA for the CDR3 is TGCGCCAGCAGCCAAGATCTGGGTAGGAAGGGAGCGGACTATAATTCACCCCTCCACTTT. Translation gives CASSQDLGRKGADYNSPLHF.

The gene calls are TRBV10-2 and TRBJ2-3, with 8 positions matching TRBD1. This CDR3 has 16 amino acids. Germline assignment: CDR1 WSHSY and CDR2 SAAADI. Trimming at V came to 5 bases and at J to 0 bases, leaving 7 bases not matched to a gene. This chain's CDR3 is CASSPYQGASTDTQYF. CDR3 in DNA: TGCGCCAGCAGTCCCTATCAGGGGGCTAGCACAGATACGCAGTATTTT.

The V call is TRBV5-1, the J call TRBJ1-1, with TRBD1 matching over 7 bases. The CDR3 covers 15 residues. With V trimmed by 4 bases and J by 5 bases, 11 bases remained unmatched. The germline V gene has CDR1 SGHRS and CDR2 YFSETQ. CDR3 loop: CASSQITGVGTEAFF. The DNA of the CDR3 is TGCGCCAGCAGCCAAATCACAGGGGTTGGAACTGAAGCTTTCTTT. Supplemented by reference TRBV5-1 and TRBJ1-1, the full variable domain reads KAGVTQTPRYLIKTRGQQVTLSCSPISGHRSVSWYQQTPGQGLQFLFEYFSETQRNKGNFPGRFSGRQFSNSRSEMNVSTLELGDSALYLCASSQITGVGTEAFFGQGTRLTVV.

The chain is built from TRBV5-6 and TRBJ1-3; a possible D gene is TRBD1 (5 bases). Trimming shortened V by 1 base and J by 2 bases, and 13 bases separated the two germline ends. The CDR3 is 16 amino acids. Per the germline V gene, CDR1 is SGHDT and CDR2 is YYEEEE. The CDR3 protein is CASSLTAGTPGNTIYF. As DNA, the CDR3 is TGTGCCAGCAGCTTGACGGCCGGGACCCCTGGAAACACCATATATTTT.

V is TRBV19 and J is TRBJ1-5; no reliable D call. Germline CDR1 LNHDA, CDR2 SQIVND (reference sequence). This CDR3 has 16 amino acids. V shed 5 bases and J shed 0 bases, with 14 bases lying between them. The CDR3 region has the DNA TGTGCCAGTAGTGGCCCGCAACTCTATAGCAATCAGCCCCAGCATTTT. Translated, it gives CASSGPQLYSNQPQHF.

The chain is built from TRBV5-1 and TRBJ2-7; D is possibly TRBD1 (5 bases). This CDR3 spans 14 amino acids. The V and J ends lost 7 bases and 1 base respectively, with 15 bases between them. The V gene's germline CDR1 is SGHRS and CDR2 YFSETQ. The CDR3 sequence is CASARQSDSYEQYF. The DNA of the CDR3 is TGCGCCAGCGCAAGACAGTCCGATTCCTACGAGCAGTACTTC.

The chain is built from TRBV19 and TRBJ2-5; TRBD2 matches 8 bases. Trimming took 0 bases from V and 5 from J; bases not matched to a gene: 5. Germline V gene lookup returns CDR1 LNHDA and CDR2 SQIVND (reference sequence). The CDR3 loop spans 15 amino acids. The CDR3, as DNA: TGTGCCAGTAGTATAGACACTAGCGGTCTGGAGACCCAGTACTTC. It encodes CASSIDTSGLETQYF.

CDR3 sequence: CASSRDRVSYNEQFF. In DNA form, the CDR3 reads TGTGCCAGCAGCCGGGACAGGGTTTCCTACAATGAGCAGTTCTTC. This chain links TRBV4-2 with TRBJ2-1, with TRBD1 matching 9 bases. The V gene's germline CDR1 is LGHNA and CDR2 YNFKEQ. CDR3 length: 15 amino acids. V lost 4 bases and J lost 1; bases outside the gene matches: 2.